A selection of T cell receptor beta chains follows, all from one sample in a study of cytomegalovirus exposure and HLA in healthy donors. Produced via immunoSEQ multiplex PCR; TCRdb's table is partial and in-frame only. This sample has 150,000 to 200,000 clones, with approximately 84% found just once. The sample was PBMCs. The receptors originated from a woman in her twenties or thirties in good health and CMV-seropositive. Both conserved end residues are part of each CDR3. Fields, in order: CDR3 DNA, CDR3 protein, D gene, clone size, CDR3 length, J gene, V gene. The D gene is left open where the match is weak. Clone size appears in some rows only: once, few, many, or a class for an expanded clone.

DNA: TGTGCACTCCGGGGGAGCTCTGGAAACACCATATATTTT
CDR3: CALRGSSGNTIYF
D: NA
size: NA
length: 13
J: TRBJ1-3
V: TRBV2

DNA: TGCGCCAGCAGCCAAGAACCCGGGAGAAATAGTTACAATGAGCAGTTCTTC
CDR3: CASSQEPGRNSYNEQFF
D: NA
size: NA
length: 17
J: TRBJ2-1
V: TRBV4-1

DNA: TGTGCCAGCAGTGTGTGGACTAGGGATCCTGAGCAGTTCTTC
CDR3: CASSVWTRDPEQFF
D: TRBD2
size: NA
length: 14
J: TRBJ2-1
V: TRBV2

DNA: TGCGCCAGCAGCTATCGGACTAGCGGGGTTTACGAGCAGTACTTC
CDR3: CASSYRTSGVYEQYF
D: TRBD2
size: NA
length: 15
J: TRBJ2-7
V: TRBV4-3

DNA: TGTGCCAGCAGTTCAGGGGCCGTTTACGAGCAGTACTTC
CDR3: CASSSGAVYEQYF
D: NA
size: NA
length: 13
J: TRBJ2-7
V: TRBV27

DNA: TGTGCCATCAGTGAGCGGGGGATTAATGAAAAACTGTTTTTT
CDR3: CAISERGINEKLFF
D: NA
size: NA
length: 14
J: TRBJ1-4
V: TRBV10-3

DNA: TGTGCCAGCAGCCAAGAGGCAGTGCCTAGACCTAACTATGGCTACACCTTC
CDR3: CASSQEAVPRPNYGYTF
D: NA
size: NA
length: 17
J: TRBJ1-2
V: TRBV14

DNA: TGTGCCTGCACCCCAACAGAAAATGGAAACACCATATATTTT
CDR3: CACTPTENGNTIYF
D: NA
size: few
length: 14
J: TRBJ1-3
V: TRBV6-1

DNA: TGTGCCAGCAGCTTAGCCAGATGGGAGACTTTCTTT
CDR3: CASSLARWETFF
D: NA
size: NA
length: 12
J: TRBJ1-1
V: TRBV7-2

DNA: TGCGCCAGCAGCAGAGACAGGGCGACTGAAGCTTTCTTT
CDR3: CASSRDRATEAFF
D: TRBD1
size: NA
length: 13
J: TRBJ1-1
V: TRBV5-1